This T cell receptor (beta chain) appears in the sequencing data of a study of shared clonotypes between healthy human individuals. Study-wide context: Donors were two women and a few men aged 18 to 49.

Authors' processing steps: Without quality scores, immunoSEQ junctional reads could not be filtered like full-length reads. Here immunoSEQ multiplex PCR was the method, and the copy in TCRdb shows in-frame clones only, minus some. For V, J and clone size, that table is used; D and trimming come from the DNA. The data show about a million clones, 70% to 80% seen once. As concerns this clone: Its matching antigen is unknown.

Every contributor of samples was a Caucasian grown-up residing in Nashville, Tennessee. Germline-derived CDR1 and CDR2 are LGHNT and FRNRAP. Trimming stripped 0 bases from V and 6 bases from J, with 5 bases between. The CDR3 runs 13 residues. Regarding the study as a whole: Despite large depth, rarefaction showed incomplete sorted-subset sequencing.

Sequencing used memory CD4+ T cells sorted from blood. The subset here: CD45RA-negative fraction. The rearrangement joins TRBV12-5 to TRBJ2-2; no definite D call. The TCR comes from a young man in good health. CDR3 in amino acids: CASGLVPPGELFF. CDR3 nucleotides: TGTGCTAGTGGTTTGGTGCCTCCCGGGGAGCTGTTTTTT.